The rows below give T cell receptor beta chains drawn from one sample of a study of T cells in Graves' hyperthyroidism and ophthalmopathy. TCRdb re-analysed the multiplex PCR reads in MiXCR, keeping a single row per CDR3 protein. The table lists about 520,000 distinct CDR3 sequences, around 22% of them singletons, with roughly 12% in the top ten. The sequenced sample consisted of blood. The receptors stem from a woman in her 30s with Graves' ophthalmopathy. Both conserved end residues are part of each CDR3. D genes are given only for firm matches. Clone size is given for some rows only: seen once, a few or many times, or a class if the clone is expanded.

>TRBJ2-5|NA|TRBV30|TRBD2
TGTGCCTGGAGTCGGCGACTAGCGGGGGAAGGAACCCAGTACTTC
CAWSRRLAGEGTQYF
>TRBJ1-1|many|TRBV5-1|NA
TGCGCCAGCAGCCCTCAGTGGACCATGAACACTGAAGCTTTCTTT
CASSPQWTMNTEAFF
>TRBJ2-5|NA|TRBV12-3/TRBV12-4|NA
TGTGCCAGCAGTTTCCGCAAAGAGACCCAGTACTTC
CASSFRKETQYF
>TRBJ2-5|few|TRBV7-9|NA
TGTGCCAGCCACCTGGGCGGTCAAGAGACCCAGTACTTC
CASHLGGQETQYF
>TRBJ2-5|few|TRBV11-2|TRBD1
TGTGCCAGCAGCTTAGATGGAGGACAGGAAGAGACCCAGTACTTC
CASSLDGGQEETQYF
>TRBJ2-5|NA|TRBV12-5|NA
TGTGCTAGTGGTTTGTCCCCTACAGGGTACCAAGAGACCCAGTACTTC
CASGLSPTGYQETQYF
>TRBJ2-7|many|TRBV5-1|NA
TGCGCCAGCAGCGAGGGCAACTCCTACGAGCAGTACTTC
CASSEGNSYEQYF
>TRBJ1-1|many|TRBV20-1|TRBD1
TGCAGTGCCAGTTCCCCGGGACAGTTGAACACTGAAGCTTTCTTT
CSASSPGQLNTEAFF
>TRBJ2-5|NA|TRBV12-3/TRBV12-4|TRBD1
TGTGCCAGCAGCTCCGGGACAGGGGTGCAAGAGACCCAGTACTTC
CASSSGTGVQETQYF
>TRBJ1-2|NA|TRBV28|NA
TGTGCCAGCAGTTTCCGGCCGGGACGGTCTAATGGCTACACCTTC
CASSFRPGRSNGYTF
>TRBJ2-7|many|TRBV2|TRBD1
TGTGCCAGCAACCCTACCGGGACAGGGGCCGAGCAGTACTTC
CASNPTGTGAEQYF
>TRBJ2-7|NA|TRBV18|TRBD1
TGTGCCAGCTCACCAGGGACAGTCACCTCCTACGAGCAGTACTTC
CASSPGTVTSYEQYF
>TRBJ2-7|NA|TRBV20-1|TRBD1
TGCAGTGCTAGATCGGGACAGATTAGGGGGCAGTACTTC
CSARSGQIRGQYF
>TRBJ1-1|many|TRBV19|NA
TGTGCCAGTAGTATATCGGGGCCTGAAGCTTTCTTT
CASSISGPEAFF
>TRBJ2-7|many|TRBV28|TRBD2
TGTGCCAGCAGTTTATCAGCGGGGGGCCACTACGAGCAGTACTTC
CASSLSAGGHYEQYF
>TRBJ1-1|many|TRBV12-3/TRBV12-4|NA
TGTGCCAGCAGTTTAGCTTCCGCTGAAGCTTTCTTT
CASSLASAEAFF